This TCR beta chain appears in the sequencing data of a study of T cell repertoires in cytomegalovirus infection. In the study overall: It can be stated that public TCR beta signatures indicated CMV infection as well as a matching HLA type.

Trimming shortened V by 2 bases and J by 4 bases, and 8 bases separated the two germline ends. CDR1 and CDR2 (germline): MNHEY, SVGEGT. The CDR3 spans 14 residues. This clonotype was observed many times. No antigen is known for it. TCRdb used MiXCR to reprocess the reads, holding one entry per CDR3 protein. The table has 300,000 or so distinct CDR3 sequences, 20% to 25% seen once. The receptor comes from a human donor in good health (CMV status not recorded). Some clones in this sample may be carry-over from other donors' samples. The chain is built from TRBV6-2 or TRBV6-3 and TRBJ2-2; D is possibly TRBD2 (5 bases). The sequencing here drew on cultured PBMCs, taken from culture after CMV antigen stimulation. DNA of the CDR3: TGTGCCAGCAGTTACGGAGGAGTCACCGGGGAGCTGTTTTTT. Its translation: CASSYGGVTGELFF.